This T cell receptor (beta chain) was sequenced during a study of cytomegalovirus exposure and HLA in healthy donors. The wider study: Across roughly 400 genotyped donors, roughly 85% landed in the Caucasian-associated ancestry cluster.

This clone was observed at least ten times. The antigen remains unidentified. The donors (healthy individuals) were bone marrow donors. The PCR made use of 60 Vbeta and 13 Jbeta primers. Only in-frame clones appear in the TCRdb table, and some are missing; sequencing was by immunoSEQ multiplex PCR. The sample includes 150,000 to 200,000 clones, about 83% seen only once; the top ten take approximately 2.9%. Germline CDR1 and CDR2: KGHSH and LQKENI. V was clipped by 5 bases and J by 0 bases, with 7 bases between them. The CDR3 is made up of 13 amino acids. Study findings and constraints: HLA alleles were associated with 16,000 or so TCR beta sequences in a later analysis at 0.05 false discovery rate.

The receptor's source is a female donor in good health and CMV-seronegative. The genes are TRBV18 and TRBJ1-1, with D perhaps TRBD1 (6 bases). Sequenced material: PBMCs. The CDR3 loop reads CASSGQMNTEAFF. CDR3 nucleotides: TGTGCCAGCTCAGGACAGATGAACACTGAAGCTTTCTTT.